This TCR beta chain appears in the sequencing data of a study of CD8 T cells in ankylosing spondylitis. Regarding the study as a whole: Disease-linked clones bore a CD8+ phenotype, appearing relatively rarely in peripheral blood.

This clonotype was recorded at least ten times. Its specificity is not known. TCRdb re-derived calls from the 5' RACE reads in MiXCR, one entry per CDR3 protein. The sample lists around 300,000 distinct CDR3 sequences, more than 9% occurring once. The CDR3 totals 16 residues. The ends were cut back, 0 bases at V and 6 bases at J, with 18 bases in the middle. Germline-derived CDR1 and CDR2 are DFQATT and SNEGSKA (reference sequence). This clonotype originated in a female donor with ankylosing spondylitis or in good health (not recorded which). V and J are TRBV20-1 and TRBJ2-1; a possible D gene is TRBD1 (6 bases). Sequenced input: blood, either unsorted or a sorted T cell fraction (not recorded which). This CDR3 reads CSARDWTATVLNEQFF. CDR3 nucleotide sequence: TGCAGTGCTAGAGATTGGACAGCGACCGTTCTCAATGAGCAGTTCTTC.